The sequence of this TCR beta chain was determined in a study of cytomegalovirus exposure and HLA in healthy donors. V lost 5 bases and J 2 bases, leaving 12 bases between the germline ends. The germline V gene has CDR1 SEHNR and CDR2 FQNEAQ (reference sequence). The CDR3 contains 14 residues. Amplification used 60 Vbeta primers and 13 Jbeta primers. Measured with immunoSEQ multiplex PCR; TCRdb has only the in-frame clones, and not every one. The repertoire consists of around 190,000 clones, with approximately 80% occurring once and the leading ten covering approximately 1.2%. V usage is TRBV7-9 and J usage is TRBJ1-1, with D hard to call. The clonotype originates from a girl aged 2-10 years in good health and CMV-seropositive. Sequenced sample: PBMCs. CDR3 sequence reads: CASSPGWGNTEAFF. The CDR3 DNA reads as TGTGCCAGCAGCCCGGGATGGGGAAACACTGAAGCTTTCTTT.